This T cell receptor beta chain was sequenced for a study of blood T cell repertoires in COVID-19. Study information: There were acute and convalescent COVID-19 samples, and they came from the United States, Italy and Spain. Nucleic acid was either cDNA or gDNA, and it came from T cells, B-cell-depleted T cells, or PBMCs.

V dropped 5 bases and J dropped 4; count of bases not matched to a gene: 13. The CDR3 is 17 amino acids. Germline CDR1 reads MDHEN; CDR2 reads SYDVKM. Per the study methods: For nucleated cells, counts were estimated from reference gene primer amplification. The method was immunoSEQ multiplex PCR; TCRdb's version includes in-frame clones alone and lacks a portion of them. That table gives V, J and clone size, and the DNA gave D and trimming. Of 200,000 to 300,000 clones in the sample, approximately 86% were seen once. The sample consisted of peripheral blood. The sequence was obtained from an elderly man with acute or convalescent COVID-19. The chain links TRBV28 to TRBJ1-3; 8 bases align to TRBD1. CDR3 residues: CASSPPGQGGRGNTIYF. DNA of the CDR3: TGTGCCAGCAGTCCGCCTGGACAGGGCGGGAGAGGAAACACCATATATTTT.